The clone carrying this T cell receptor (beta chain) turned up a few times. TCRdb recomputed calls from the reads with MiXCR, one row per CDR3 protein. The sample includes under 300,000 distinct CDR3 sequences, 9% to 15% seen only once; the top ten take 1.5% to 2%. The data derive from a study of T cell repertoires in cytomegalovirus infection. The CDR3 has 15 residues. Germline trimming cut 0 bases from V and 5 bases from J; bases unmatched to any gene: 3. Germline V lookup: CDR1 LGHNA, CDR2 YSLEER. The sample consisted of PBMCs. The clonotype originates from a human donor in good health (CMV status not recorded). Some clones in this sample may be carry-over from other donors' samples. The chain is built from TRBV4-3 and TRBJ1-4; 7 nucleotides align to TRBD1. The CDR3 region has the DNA TGCGCCAGCAGCCAAGACCACAGGGGAAATGAAAAACTGTTTTTT. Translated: CASSQDHRGNEKLFF.